The entry that follows covers one T cell receptor (beta chain) sequence. CDR1 and CDR2 (germline): SGHTA, FQGTGA. CDR3 length: 16 amino acids. V was trimmed by 0 bases and J by 3 bases, leaving 11 bases between them. The sample is drawn from a study of technical replicates of blood from several donors. Method: immunoSEQ multiplex PCR; TCRdb's copy keeps in-frame clones and lacks some. Among about 100,000 clones listed, around 95% were seen once. The sequenced material came from T cells isolated from PBMCs. The rearrangement links TRBV7-3 to TRBJ2-2, with D unclear. The receptor was derived from a human donor in good health. The CDR3 DNA reads TGTGCCAGCAGCTTAACCCCGGGTTGGGACACCGGGGAGCTGTTTTTT. Translation gives CASSLTPGWDTGELFF.